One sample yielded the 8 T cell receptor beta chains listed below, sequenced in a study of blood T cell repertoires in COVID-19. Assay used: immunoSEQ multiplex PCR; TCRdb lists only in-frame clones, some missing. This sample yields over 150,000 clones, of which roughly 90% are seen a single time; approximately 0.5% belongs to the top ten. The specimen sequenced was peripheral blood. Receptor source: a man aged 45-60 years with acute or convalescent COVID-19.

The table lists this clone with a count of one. For the CDR3, the DNA is TGTGCCAGCAGTGAAGCGGGGACAGCCAAAGAGACCCAGTACTTC. Its protein product is CASSEAGTAKETQYF. This rearrangement joins TRBV2 to TRBJ2-5; 7 bases map to TRBD1. The germline V gene has CDR1 SNHLY and CDR2 FYNNEI. The CDR3 spans 15 residues. J gave up 3 bases and V 0 bases, and 4 bases lay outside the gene matches.

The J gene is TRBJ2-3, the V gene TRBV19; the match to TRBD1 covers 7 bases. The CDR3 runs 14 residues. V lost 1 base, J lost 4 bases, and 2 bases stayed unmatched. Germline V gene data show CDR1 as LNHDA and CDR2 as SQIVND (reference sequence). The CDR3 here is CASSIGQGADTQYF. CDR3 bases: TGTGCCAGTAGTATAGGACAGGGCGCAGATACGCAGTATTTT. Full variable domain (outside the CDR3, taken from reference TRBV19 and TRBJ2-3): DGGITQSPKYLFRKEGQNVTLSCEQNLNHDAMYWYRQDPGQGLRLIYYSQIVNDFQKGDIAEGYSVSREKKESFPLTVTSAQKNPTAFYLCASSIGQGADTQYFGPGTRLTVL.

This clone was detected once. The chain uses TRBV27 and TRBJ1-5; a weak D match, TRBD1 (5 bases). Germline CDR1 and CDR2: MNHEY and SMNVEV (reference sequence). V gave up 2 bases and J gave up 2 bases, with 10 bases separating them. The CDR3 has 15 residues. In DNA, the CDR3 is TGTGCCAGCAGTTTAACAGGAAGGGGCAATCAGCCCCAGCATTTT. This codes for CASSLTGRGNQPQHF.

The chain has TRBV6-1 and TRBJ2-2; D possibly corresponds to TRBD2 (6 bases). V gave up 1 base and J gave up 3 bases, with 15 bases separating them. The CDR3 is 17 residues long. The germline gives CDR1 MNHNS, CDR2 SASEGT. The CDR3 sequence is CASSEGAPGLHTGELFF. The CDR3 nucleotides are TGTGCCAGCAGTGAAGGGGCCCCGGGACTGCACACCGGGGAGCTGTTTTTT.

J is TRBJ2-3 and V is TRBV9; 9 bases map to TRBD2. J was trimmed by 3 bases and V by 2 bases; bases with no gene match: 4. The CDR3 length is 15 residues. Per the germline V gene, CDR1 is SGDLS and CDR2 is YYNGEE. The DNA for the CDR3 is TGTGCCAGCAGCGTTACGGCGGGGGGGACAGATACGCAGTATTTT. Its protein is CASSVTAGGTDTQYF.

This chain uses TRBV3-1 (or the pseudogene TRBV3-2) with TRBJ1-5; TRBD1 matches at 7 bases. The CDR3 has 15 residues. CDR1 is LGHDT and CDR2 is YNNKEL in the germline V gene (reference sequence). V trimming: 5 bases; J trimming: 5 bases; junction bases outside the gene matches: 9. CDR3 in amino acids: CASSARQGAYQPQHF. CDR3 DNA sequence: TGTGCCAGCAGCGCACGACAGGGAGCCTATCAGCCCCAGCATTTT.

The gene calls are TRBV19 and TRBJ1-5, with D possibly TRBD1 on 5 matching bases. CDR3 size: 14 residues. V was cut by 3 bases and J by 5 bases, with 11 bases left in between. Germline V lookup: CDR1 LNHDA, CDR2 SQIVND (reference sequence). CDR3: CASSIFGRDQPQHF. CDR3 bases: TGTGCCAGTAGTATTTTCGGCAGGGATCAGCCCCAGCATTTT.

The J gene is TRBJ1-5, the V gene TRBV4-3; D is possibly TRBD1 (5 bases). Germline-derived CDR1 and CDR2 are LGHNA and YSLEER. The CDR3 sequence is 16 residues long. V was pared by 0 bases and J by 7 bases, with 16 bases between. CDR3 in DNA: TGCGCCAGCAGCCAAGATCGGCAGGGTAGAGGCCAGCCCCAGCATTTT. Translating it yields CASSQDRQGRGQPQHF.